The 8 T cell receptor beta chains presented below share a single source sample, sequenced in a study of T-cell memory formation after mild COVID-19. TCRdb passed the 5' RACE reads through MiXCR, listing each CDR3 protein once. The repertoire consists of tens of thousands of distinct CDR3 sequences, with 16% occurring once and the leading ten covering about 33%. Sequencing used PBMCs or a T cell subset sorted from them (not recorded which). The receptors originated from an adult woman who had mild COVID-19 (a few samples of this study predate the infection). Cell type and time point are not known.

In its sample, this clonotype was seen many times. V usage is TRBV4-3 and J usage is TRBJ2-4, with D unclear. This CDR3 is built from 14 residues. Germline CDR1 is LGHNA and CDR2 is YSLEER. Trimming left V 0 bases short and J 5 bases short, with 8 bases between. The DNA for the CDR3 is TGCGCCAGCAGCCAAGATGTCCTACAAAACATTCAGTACTTC. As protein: CASSQDVLQNIQYF.

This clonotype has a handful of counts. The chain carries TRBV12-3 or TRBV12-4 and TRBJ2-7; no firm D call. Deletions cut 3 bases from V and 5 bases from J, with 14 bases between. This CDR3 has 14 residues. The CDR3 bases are TGTGCCAGCAGTTTGGGCAGTCCTCCTGACGAGCAGTACTTC. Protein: CASSLGSPPDEQYF.

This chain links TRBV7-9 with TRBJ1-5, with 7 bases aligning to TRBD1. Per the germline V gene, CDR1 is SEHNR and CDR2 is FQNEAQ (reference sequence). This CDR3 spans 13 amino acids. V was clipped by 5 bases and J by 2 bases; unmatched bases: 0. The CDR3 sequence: CASSDRGNQPQHF. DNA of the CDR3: TGTGCCAGCAGCGACAGGGGCAATCAGCCCCAGCATTTT.

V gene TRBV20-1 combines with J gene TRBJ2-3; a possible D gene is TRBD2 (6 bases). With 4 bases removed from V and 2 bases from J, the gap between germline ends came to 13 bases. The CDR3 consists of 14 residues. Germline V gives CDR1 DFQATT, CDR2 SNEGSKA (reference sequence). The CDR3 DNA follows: TGCAGTGCTACCCATACTAGCTACACAGATACGCAGTATTTT. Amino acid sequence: CSATHTSYTDTQYF.

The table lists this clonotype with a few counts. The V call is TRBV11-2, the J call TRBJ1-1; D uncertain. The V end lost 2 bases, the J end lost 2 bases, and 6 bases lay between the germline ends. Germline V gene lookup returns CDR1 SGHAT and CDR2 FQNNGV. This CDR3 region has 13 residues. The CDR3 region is CASSLYVNTEAFF. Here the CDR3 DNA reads TGTGCCAGCAGCTTATATGTTAACACTGAAGCTTTCTTT.

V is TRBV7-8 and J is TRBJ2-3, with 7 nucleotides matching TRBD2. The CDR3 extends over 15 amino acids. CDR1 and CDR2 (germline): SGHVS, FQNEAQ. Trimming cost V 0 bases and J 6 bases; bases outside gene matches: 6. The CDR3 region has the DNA TGTGCCAGCAGCTTAGCGGGAGGGCCGGGTGATACGCAGTATTTT. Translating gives CASSLAGGPGDTQYF.

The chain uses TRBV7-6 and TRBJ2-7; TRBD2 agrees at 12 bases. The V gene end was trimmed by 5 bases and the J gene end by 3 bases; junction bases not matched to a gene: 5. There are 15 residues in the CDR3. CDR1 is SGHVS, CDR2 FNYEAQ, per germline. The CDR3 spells CASSARLAGVYEQYF. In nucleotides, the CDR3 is TGTGCCAGCAGCGCCCGACTAGCGGGGGTCTACGAGCAGTACTTC.

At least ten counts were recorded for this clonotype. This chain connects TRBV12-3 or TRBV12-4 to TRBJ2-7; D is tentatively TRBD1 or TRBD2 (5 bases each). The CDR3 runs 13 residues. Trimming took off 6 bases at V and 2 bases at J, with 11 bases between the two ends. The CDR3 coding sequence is TGTGCCAGCAGCCCCGGGACCGCCTACGAGCAGTACTTC. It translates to CASSPGTAYEQYF.